This T cell receptor beta chain appears in the sequencing data of a study of blood T cell repertoires in COVID-19. Study as a whole: From T cells, B-cell-depleted T cells, or PBMCs came the material, which was cDNA or gDNA.

The CDR3 totals 14 residues. In the source study's methods: Reference gene primer amplification in the assay estimated nucleated cell counts. Clones were read by immunoSEQ multiplex PCR, and TCRdb kept only the in-frame ones, dropping some. The V and J calls and clone size are taken from that table; D and trimming were inferred from the DNA. The data contain some 20,000 clones, 82% of them singletons. The sequence was collected from a human donor in a cohort sampled during active COVID-19. This rearrangement joins TRBV12-2 to TRBJ1-5. TRBV12-2 is a listed pseudogene. The sample was peripheral blood. The CDR3 coding sequence is TGTGCAAGTCGCTTAATTCGGTACGGTCAGCCCCAGCATTTT. Translation gives CASRLIRYGQPQHF.